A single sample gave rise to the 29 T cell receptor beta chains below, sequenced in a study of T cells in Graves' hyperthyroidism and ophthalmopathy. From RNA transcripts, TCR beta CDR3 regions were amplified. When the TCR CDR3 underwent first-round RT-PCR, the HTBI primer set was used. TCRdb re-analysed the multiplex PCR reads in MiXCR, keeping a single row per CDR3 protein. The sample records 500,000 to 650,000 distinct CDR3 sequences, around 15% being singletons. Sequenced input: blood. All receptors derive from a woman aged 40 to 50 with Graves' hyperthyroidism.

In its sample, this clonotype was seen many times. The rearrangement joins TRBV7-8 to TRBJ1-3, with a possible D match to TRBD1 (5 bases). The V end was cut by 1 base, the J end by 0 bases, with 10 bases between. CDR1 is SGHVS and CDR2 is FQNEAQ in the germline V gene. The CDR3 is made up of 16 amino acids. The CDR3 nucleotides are TGTGCCAGCAGCTTAGGCTCAGGGTTCTCTGGAAACACCATATATTTT. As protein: CASSLGSGFSGNTIYF. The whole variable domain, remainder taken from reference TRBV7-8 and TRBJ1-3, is GAGVSQSPRYKVAKRGQDVALRCDPISGHVSLFWYQQALGQGPEFLTYFQNEAQLDKSGLPSDRFFAERPEGSVSTLKIQRTQQEDSAVYLCASSLGSGFSGNTIYFGEGSWLTVV.

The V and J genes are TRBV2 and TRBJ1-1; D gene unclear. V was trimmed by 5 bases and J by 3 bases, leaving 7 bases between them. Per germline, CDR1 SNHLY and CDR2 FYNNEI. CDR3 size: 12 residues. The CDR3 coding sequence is TGTGCCAGCAGTTATCTGGACACTGAAGCTTTCTTT. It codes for CASSYLDTEAFF.

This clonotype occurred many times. CDR3 protein: CATSVGSGADTQYF. The CDR3 region has the DNA TGTGCCACCAGTGTCGGGAGTGGTGCAGATACGCAGTATTTT. The chain couples TRBV24-1 to TRBJ2-3; maybe TRBD2 (6 bases). V gave up 5 bases and J gave up 4 bases, with 12 bases separating them. The length of the CDR3 is 14 residues. Germline V lookup: CDR1 KGHDR, CDR2 SFDVKD.

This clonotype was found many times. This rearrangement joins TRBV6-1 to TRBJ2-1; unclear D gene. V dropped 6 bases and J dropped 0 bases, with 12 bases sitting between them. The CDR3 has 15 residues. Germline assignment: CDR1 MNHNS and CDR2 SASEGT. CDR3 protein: CASRVQSSSYNEQFF. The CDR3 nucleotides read TGTGCCAGCAGAGTACAGTCGAGCTCCTACAATGAGCAGTTCTTC.

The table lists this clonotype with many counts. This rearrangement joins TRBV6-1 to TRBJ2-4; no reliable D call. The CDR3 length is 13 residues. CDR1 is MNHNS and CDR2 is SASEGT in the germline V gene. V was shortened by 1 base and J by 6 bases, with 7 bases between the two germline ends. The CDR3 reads CASSEDQTNIQYF. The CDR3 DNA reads TGTGCCAGCAGTGAAGACCAGACAAACATTCAGTACTTC.

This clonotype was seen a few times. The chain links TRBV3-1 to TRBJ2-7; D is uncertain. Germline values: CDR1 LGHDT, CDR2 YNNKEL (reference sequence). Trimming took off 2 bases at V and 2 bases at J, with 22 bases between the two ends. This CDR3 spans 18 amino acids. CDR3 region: CASSQNGADGPDPYEQYF. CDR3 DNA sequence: TGTGCCAGCAGCCAAAATGGTGCTGATGGGCCCGATCCCTACGAGCAGTACTTC.

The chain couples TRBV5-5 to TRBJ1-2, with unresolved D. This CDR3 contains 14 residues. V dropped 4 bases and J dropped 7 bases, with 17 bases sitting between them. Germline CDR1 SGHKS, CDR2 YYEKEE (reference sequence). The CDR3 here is CASSDAWTAAGYTF. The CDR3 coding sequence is TGTGCCAGCAGCGACGCCTGGACTGCGGCTGGCTACACCTTC.

The CDR3 nucleotides are TGTGCCAGCAGTGACATACAGGGGGCGGGAGAGACCCAGTACTTC. Translation: CASSDIQGAGETQYF. V gene TRBV25-1 combines with J gene TRBJ2-5, with 9 bases aligning to TRBD1. The CDR3 consists of 15 residues. Germline trimming cut 3 bases from V and 4 bases from J; bases unmatched to any gene: 6. Germline-derived CDR1 and CDR2 are MGHDK and SYGVNS.

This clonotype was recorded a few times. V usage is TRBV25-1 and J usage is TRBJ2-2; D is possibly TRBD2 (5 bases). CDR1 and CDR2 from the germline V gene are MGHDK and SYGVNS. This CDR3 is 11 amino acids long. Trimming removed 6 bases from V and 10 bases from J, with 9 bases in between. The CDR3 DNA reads TGTGCCAGCAGAGGACTCTCGGAGCTGTTTTTT. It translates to CASRGLSELFF.

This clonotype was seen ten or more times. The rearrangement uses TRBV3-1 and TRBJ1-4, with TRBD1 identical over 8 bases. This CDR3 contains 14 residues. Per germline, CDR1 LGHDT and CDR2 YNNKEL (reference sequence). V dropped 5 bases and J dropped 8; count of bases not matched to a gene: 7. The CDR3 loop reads CASSYRQGQEKLFF. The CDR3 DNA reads TGTGCCAGCAGCTACCGACAGGGGCAGGAAAAACTGTTTTTT.

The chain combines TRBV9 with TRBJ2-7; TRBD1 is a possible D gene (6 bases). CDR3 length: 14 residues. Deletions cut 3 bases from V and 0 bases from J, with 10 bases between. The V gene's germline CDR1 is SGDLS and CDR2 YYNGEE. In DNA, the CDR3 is TGTGCCAGCAGCGCAGGGGCCCGCTCCTACGAGCAGTACTTC. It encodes CASSAGARSYEQYF.

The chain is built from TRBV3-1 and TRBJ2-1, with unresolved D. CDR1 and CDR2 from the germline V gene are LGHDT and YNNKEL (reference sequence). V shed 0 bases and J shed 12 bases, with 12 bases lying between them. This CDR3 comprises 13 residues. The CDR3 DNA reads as TGTGCCAGCAGCCAAGATTCCGTAGTTCGGCAGTTCTTC. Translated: CASSQDSVVRQFF.

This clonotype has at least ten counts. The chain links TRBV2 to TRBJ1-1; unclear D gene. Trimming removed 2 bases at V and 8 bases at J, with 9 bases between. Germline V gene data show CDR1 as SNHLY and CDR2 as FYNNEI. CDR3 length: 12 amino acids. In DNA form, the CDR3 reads TGTGCCAGCAGTGAATACCAAACCGAAGCTTTCTTT. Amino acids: CASSEYQTEAFF.

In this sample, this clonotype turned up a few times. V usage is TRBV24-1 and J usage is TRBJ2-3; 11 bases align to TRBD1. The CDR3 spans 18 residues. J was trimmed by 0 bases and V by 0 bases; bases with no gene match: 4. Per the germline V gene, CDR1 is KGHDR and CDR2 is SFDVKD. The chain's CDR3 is CATSDLLGTGGSTDTQYF. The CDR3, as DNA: TGTGCCACCAGTGATTTGCTCGGGACAGGGGGAAGCACAGATACGCAGTATTTT.

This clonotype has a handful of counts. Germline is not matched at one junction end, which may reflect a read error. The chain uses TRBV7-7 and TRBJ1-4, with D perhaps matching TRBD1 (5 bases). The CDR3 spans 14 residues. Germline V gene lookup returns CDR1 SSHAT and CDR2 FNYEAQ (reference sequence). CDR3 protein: CASSRREANEKLFF. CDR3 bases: TGTGCTAGCAGCCGCAGGGAAGCAAATGAAAAACTGTTTTTT. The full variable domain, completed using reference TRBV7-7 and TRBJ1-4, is GAGVSQSPRYKVTKRGQDVTLRCDPISSHATLYWYQQALGQGPEFLTYFNYEAQPDKSGLPSDRFSAERPEGSISTLTIQRTEQRDSAMYRCASSRREANEKLFFGSGTQLSVL.

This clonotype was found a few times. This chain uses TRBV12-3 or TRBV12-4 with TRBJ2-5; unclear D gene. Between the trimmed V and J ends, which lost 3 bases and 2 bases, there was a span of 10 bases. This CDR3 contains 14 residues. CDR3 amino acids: CASSFSPAQETQYF. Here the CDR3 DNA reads TGTGCCAGCAGTTTTTCTCCAGCGCAAGAGACCCAGTACTTC.

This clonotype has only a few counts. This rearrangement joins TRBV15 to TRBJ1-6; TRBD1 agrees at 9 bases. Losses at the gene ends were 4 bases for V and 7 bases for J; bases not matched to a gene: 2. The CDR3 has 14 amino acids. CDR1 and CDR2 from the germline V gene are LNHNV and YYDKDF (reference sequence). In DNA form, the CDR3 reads TGTGCCACCAGCACGACAGGGGGGAATTCACCCCTCCACTTT. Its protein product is CATSTTGGNSPLHF.

The CDR3 region is CASSFLETSFNEQFF. The CDR3 DNA reads as TGTGCCAGCAGCTTTCTCGAGACCTCGTTTAATGAGCAGTTCTTC. V usage is TRBV7-9 and J usage is TRBJ2-1; D is undetermined. CDR1 and CDR2 (germline): SEHNR, FQNEAQ (reference sequence). V gave up 3 bases and J gave up 7 bases, with 16 bases separating them. The CDR3 runs 15 residues.

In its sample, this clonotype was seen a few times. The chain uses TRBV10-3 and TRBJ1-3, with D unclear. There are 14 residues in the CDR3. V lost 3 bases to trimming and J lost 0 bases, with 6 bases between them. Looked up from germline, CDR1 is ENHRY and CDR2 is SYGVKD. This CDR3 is CAISEWGSGNTIYF. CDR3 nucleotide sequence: TGTGCCATCAGTGAATGGGGCTCTGGAAACACCATATATTTT.

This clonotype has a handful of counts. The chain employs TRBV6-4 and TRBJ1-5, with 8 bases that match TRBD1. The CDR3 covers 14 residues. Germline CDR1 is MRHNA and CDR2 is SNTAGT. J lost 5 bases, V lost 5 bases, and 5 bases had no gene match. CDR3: CASSTGTGDQPQHF. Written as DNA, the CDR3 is TGTGCCAGCAGTACCGGGACAGGCGATCAGCCCCAGCATTTT.

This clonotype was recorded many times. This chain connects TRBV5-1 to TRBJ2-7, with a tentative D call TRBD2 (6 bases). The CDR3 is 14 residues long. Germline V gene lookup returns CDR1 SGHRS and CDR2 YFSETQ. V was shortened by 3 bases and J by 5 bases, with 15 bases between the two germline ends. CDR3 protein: CASSSGGGPHEQYF. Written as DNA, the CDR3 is TGCGCCAGCAGCTCAGGAGGAGGGCCCCACGAGCAGTACTTC.

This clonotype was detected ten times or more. CDR3 sequence reads: CASNKPRATSGSHEQFF. The CDR3, as DNA: TGTGCCAGCAACAAACCGCGGGCTACTAGCGGGAGTCATGAGCAGTTCTTC. V gene TRBV2 combines with J gene TRBJ2-1, with TRBD2 matching over 11 bases. The junction had 16 bases not matched to a gene; V was cut back by 7 bases and J by 8 bases. Germline values: CDR1 SNHLY, CDR2 FYNNEI. The CDR3 length is 17 residues. Based on the CDR3 plus reference TRBV2 and TRBJ2-1, the full variable domain is EPEVTQTPSHQVTQMGQEVILRCVPISNHLYFYWYRQILGQKVEFLVSFYNNEISEKSEIFDDQFSVERPDGSNFTLKIRSTKLEDSAMYFCASNKPRATSGSHEQFFGPGTRLTVL.

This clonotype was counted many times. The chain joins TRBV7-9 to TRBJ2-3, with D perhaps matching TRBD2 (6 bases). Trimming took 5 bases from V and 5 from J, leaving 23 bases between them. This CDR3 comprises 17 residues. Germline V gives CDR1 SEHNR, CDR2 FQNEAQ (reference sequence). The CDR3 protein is CASSPYRPRAEGDTQYF. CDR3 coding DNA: TGTGCCAGCAGCCCGTACAGGCCCAGAGCGGAGGGAGATACGCAGTATTTT.

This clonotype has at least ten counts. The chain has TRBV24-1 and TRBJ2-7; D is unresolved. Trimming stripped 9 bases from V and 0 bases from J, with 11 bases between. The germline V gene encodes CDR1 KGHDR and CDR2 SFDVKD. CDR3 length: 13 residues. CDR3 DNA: TGTGCCACCGGTCCAAGGGACTCCTACGAGCAGTACTTC. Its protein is CATGPRDSYEQYF.

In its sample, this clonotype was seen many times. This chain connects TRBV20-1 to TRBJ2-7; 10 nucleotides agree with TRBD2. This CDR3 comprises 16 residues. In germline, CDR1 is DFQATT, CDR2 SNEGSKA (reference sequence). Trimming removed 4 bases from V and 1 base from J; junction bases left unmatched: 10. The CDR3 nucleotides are TGCAGTGCTAAGCGGTCAACTAGCGGGATATCCTACGAGCAGTACTTC. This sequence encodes CSAKRSTSGISYEQYF.

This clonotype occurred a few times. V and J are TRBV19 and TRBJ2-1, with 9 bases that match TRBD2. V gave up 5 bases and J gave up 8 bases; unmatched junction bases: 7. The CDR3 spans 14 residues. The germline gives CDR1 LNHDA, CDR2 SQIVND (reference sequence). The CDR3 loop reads CASSPGLASDEQFF. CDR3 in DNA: TGTGCCAGTAGTCCTGGACTAGCGAGCGATGAGCAGTTCTTC.

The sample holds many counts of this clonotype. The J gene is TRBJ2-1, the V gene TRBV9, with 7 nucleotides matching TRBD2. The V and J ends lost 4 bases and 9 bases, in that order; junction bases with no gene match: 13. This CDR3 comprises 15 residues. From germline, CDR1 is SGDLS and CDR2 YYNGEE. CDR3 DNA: TGTGCCAGCAGCTCCCTAGGCGGCGGGAGCCCTGAGCAGTTCTTC. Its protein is CASSSLGGGSPEQFF. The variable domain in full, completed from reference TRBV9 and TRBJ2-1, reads DSGVTQTPKHLITATGQRVTLRCSPRSGDLSVYWYQQSLDQGLQFLIQYYNGEERAKGNILERFSAQQFPDLHSELNLSSLELGDSALYFCASSSLGGGSPEQFFGPGTRLTVL.

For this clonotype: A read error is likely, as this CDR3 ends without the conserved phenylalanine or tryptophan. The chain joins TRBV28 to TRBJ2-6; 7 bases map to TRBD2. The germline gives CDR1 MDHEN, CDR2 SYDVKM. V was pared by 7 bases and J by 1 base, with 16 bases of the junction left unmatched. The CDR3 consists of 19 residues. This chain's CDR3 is CASTLGAGRLISGANVLTL. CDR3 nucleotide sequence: TGTGCCAGCACTCTAGGAGCGGGAAGACTAATTTCTGGGGCCAACGTCCTGACTCTC.

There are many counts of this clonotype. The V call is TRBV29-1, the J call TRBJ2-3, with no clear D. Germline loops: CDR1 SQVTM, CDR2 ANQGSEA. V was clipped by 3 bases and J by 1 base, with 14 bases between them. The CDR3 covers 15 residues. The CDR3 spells CSVDKAAYRTDTQYF. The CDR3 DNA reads TGCAGCGTTGATAAGGCGGCGTATCGCACAGATACGCAGTATTTT.